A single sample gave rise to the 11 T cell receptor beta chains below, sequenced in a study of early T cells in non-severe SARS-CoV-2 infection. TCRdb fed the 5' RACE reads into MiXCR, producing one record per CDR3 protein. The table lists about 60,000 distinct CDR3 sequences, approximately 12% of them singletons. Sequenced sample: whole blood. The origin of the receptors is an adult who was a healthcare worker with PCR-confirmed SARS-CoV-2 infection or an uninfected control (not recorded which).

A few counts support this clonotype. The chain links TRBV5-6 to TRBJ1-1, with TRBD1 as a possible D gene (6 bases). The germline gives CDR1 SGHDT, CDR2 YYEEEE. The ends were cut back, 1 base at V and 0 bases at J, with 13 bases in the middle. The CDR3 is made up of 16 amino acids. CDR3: CASSLPGKGVNTEAFF. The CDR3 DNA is TGTGCCAGCAGCTTGCCAGGGAAGGGGGTGAACACTGAAGCTTTCTTT.

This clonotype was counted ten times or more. CDR3 region: CASSEEFNTIYF. The CDR3, as DNA: TGCGCCAGCAGTGAAGAGTTTAACACCATATATTTT. V gene TRBV10-2 combines with J gene TRBJ1-3, with D uncertain. The CDR3 loop spans 12 amino acids. CDR1 and CDR2 (germline): WSHSY, SAAADI. V lost 3 bases and J lost 7, with 7 bases in between.

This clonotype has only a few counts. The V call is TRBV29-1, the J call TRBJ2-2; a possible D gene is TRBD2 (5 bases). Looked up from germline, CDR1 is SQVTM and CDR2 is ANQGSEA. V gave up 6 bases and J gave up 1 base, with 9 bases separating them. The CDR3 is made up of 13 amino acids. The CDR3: CSVDWRNTGELFF. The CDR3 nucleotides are TGCAGCGTGGACTGGAGGAACACCGGGGAGCTGTTTTTT.

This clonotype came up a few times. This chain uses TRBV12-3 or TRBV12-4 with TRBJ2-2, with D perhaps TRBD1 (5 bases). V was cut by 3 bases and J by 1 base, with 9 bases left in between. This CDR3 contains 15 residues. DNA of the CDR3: TGTGCCAGCAGTTTTGACAGCCAGAACACCGGGGAGCTGTTTTTT. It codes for CASSFDSQNTGELFF.

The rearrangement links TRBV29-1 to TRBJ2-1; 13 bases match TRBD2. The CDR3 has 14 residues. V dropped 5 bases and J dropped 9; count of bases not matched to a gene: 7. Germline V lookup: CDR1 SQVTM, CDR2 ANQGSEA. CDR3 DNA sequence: TGCAGCGTTTCCTGGACTAGCGGGAGCGGTGAGCAGTTCTTC. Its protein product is CSVSWTSGSGEQFF.

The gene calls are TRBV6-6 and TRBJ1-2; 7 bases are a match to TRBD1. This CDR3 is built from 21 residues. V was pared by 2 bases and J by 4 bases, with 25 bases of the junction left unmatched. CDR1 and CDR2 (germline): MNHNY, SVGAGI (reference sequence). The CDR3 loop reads CASSYGFSQPTGTVFGYGYTF. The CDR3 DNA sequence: TGTGCCAGCAGTTACGGGTTTTCACAACCGACAGGGACGGTGTTTGGCTATGGCTACACCTTC.

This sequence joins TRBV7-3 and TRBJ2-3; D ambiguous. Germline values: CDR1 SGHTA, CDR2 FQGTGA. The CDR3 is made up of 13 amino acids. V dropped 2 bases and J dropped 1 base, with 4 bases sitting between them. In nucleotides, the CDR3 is TGTGCCAGCAGCTTACCAGGCACAGATACGCAGTATTTT. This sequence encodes CASSLPGTDTQYF.

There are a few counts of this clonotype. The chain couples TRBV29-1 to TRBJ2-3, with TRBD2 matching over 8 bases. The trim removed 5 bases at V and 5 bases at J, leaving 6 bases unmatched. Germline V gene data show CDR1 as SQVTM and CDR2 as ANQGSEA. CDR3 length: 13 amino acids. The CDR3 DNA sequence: TGCAGCGTTCAGGGGCTAGCGGGAGATACGCAGTATTTT. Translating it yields CSVQGLAGDTQYF.

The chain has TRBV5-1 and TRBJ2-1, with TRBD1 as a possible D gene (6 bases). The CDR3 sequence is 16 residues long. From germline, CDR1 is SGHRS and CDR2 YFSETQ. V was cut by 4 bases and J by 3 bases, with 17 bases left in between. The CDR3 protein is CASSPQSPRGYNEQFF. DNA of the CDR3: TGCGCCAGCAGCCCACAGAGCCCCAGGGGCTACAATGAGCAGTTCTTC.

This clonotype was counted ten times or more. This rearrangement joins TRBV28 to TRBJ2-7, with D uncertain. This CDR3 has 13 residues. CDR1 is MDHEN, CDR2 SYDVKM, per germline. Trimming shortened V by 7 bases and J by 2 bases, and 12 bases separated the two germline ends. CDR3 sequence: CASKGQRPYEQYF. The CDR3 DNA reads TGTGCCAGCAAAGGGCAGCGACCCTACGAGCAGTACTTC.

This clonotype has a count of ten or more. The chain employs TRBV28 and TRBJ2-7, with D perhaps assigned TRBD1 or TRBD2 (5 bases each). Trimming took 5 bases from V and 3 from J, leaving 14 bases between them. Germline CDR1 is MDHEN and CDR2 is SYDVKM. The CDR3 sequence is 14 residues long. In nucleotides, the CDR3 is TGTGCCAGCAGTACCGGGACGGCGAACTACGAGCAGTACTTC. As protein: CASSTGTANYEQYF.